Presented here are 30 T cell receptor beta chains from one specimen sequenced in a study of PD-1 blockade in classical Hodgkin lymphoma. Using immunoSEQ multiplex PCR, the repertoire was profiled, and TCRdb retains in-frame clones only, with some absent. Among about 110,000 clones listed, roughly 87% were seen once. Brentuximab vedotin exposure varied, and every patient relapsed after autologous stem cell transplantation. The material was peripheral blood mononuclear cells (PBMCs), obtained before the second cycle of nivolumab. The source of these receptors is a human donor with classical Hodgkin lymphoma.

The rearrangement links TRBV11-3 to TRBJ1-1; no clear D. This CDR3 is 16 amino acids long. V lost 0 bases and J 1 base, leaving 12 bases between the germline ends. CDR1 is SGHNT and CDR2 is YENEEA in the germline V gene. In DNA form, the CDR3 reads TGTGCCAGCAGCTTAGATGGCAGAGAAGGGAACACTGAAGCTTTCTTT. It is translated as CASSLDGREGNTEAFF.

This clone was counted only a few times. V gene TRBV19 combines with J gene TRBJ2-7; D possibly corresponds to TRBD2 (5 bases). From germline, CDR1 is LNHDA and CDR2 SQIVND (reference sequence). CDR3 length equals 11 residues. Trimming took 10 bases from V and 6 from J, leaving 13 bases between them. CDR3 sequence: CATCDGIEQYF. CDR3 nucleotide sequence: TGTGCCACCTGCGACGGGATCGAGCAGTACTTC.

The chain couples TRBV27 to TRBJ2-7; 7 bases map to TRBD1. The J segment lost 9 bases and the V segment lost 6 bases, leaving 17 bases of the junction unmatched. Germline CDR1 reads MNHEY; CDR2 reads SMNVEV (reference sequence). CDR3 length: 15 residues. The CDR3 DNA reads TGTGCCAGCAGGACAATGGGGACAGACCAACTGGGGCAGTACTTC. It is translated as CASRTMGTDQLGQYF.

CDR3 in amino acids: CAWSPTGGGNTIYF. CDR3 coding DNA: TGTGCCTGGAGCCCTACAGGGGGTGGAAACACCATATATTTT. This chain links TRBV30 with TRBJ1-3; 8 bases align to TRBD1. The CDR3 is 14 amino acids. V gave up 3 bases and J gave up 3 bases; unmatched junction bases: 4. The germline V gene encodes CDR1 GTSNPN and CDR2 SVGIG (reference sequence).

The rearrangement joins TRBV18 to TRBJ2-1, with 8 positions matching TRBD2. The V segment lost 3 bases and the J segment 2 bases; nucleotides outside the gene matches: 3. From germline, CDR1 is KGHSH and CDR2 LQKENI. This CDR3 has 15 residues. CDR3 bases: TGTGCCAGCTCACCGAGGCGGGAGGCCTACAATGAGCAGTTCTTC. Its translation: CASSPRREAYNEQFF.

This chain connects TRBV28 to TRBJ1-1; no clear D. Germline V gives CDR1 MDHEN, CDR2 SYDVKM. This CDR3 region has 14 residues. V was clipped by 6 bases and J by 4 bases, with 15 bases between them. Here the CDR3 reads CASSAITRATEAFF. The CDR3 DNA follows: TGTGCCAGCAGCGCTATAACAAGGGCCACTGAAGCTTTCTTT.

V gene TRBV18 combines with J gene TRBJ1-2; possible D gene TRBD1, 5 bases. Germline lookup yields CDR1 KGHSH and CDR2 LQKENI. Between the trimmed V and J ends, which lost 3 bases and 4 bases, there was a span of 24 bases. The CDR3 spans 18 residues. The CDR3 protein is CASSPNAGQAGGSYGYTF. CDR3 coding DNA: TGTGCCAGCTCACCGAACGCGGGGCAGGCCGGGGGTAGCTATGGCTACACCTTC.

The rearrangement uses TRBV27 and TRBJ2-3, with no clear D. Trimming cost V 3 bases and J 7 bases, with 5 bases left between them. This CDR3 comprises 11 residues. Germline CDR1 MNHEY, CDR2 SMNVEV (reference sequence). CDR3: CASSFGHTQYF. Written as DNA, the CDR3 is TGTGCCAGCAGTTTTGGGCATACGCAGTATTTT.

This chain uses TRBV7-2 with TRBJ2-3, with D maybe TRBD1 (6 bases). This CDR3 spans 11 amino acids. V was shortened by 1 base and J by 10 bases, with 6 bases between the two germline ends. Per germline, CDR1 SGHTA and CDR2 FQGNSA. CDR3 sequence (DNA): TGTGCCAGCAGCTTAGGACAGGCGCAGTATTTT. Its translation: CASSLGQAQYF.

The chain has TRBV7-2 and TRBJ1-5, with 9 bases that match TRBD1. Germline loops: CDR1 SGHTA, CDR2 FQGNSA. The CDR3 length is 14 residues. With 4 bases clipped from V and 8 bases from J, the junction kept 6 bases outside the gene matches. In DNA form, the CDR3 reads TGTGCCAGCAGCTCCGACAGGGGGAGGGAGCCCCAGCATTTT. Translation gives CASSSDRGREPQHF.

The chain is built from TRBV6-6 and TRBJ2-2, with D perhaps matching TRBD1 (5 bases). This CDR3 is built from 14 residues. The germline V and J ends were trimmed by 4 bases and 3 bases, with 9 bases remaining between them. Germline V gives CDR1 MNHNY, CDR2 SVGAGI (reference sequence). CDR3 in DNA: TGTGCCAGCAGTTCCAGGGTATACACCGGGGAGCTGTTTTTT. Translation gives CASSSRVYTGELFF.

The chain carries TRBV14 and TRBJ2-1; no reliable D call. From germline, CDR1 is SGHDN and CDR2 FVKESK. V was pared by 1 base and J by 0 bases, with 10 bases between. The CDR3 length is 16 residues. CDR3 in DNA: TGTGCCAGCAGCCAAGCGGTCCAAAGCTCCTACAATGAGCAGTTCTTC. Amino acid sequence: CASSQAVQSSYNEQFF.

V usage is TRBV7-9 and J usage is TRBJ2-2; TRBD1 aligns across 7 bases. The CDR3 sequence is 15 residues long. V was pared by 3 bases and J by 6 bases, with 7 bases of the junction left unmatched. Germline values: CDR1 SEHNR, CDR2 FQNEAQ (reference sequence). CDR3 sequence reads: CASSFRQGGSGELFF. In DNA, the CDR3 is TGTGCCAGCAGCTTCCGACAGGGCGGGTCCGGGGAGCTGTTTTTT.

This chain connects TRBV10-2 to TRBJ2-7; D is ambiguous. Trimming removed 8 bases from V and 3 bases from J, with 8 bases in between. This CDR3 spans 11 amino acids. Germline V gene lookup returns CDR1 WSHSY and CDR2 SAAADI. The CDR3 DNA follows: TGCGCCAGCGGAGACGGCTACGAGCAGTACTTC. It specifies CASGDGYEQYF.

The CDR3 loop is CASSKQGPEYPQHF. The CDR3 DNA reads TGTGCCAGCAGCAAACAGGGCCCGGAGTATCCCCAGCATTTT. The J gene is TRBJ1-5, the V gene TRBV6-5, with D possibly matching TRBD1 (6 bases). Germline V gene sequence: CDR1 MNHEY, CDR2 SVGAGI. This CDR3 has 14 amino acids. Trimming shortened V by 6 bases and J by 10 bases, and 19 bases separated the two germline ends.

V is TRBV29-1 and J is TRBJ2-7, with D hard to call. CDR1 SQVTM and CDR2 ANQGSEA come from the germline V gene. V lost 0 bases to trimming and J lost 1 base, with 10 bases between them. The CDR3 loop spans 14 amino acids. The chain's CDR3 is CSVEEETPSYEQYF. CDR3 coding DNA: TGCAGCGTTGAAGAGGAGACTCCTTCCTACGAGCAGTACTTC.

This chain uses TRBV11-2 with TRBJ2-7; 10 nucleotides align to TRBD1. Germline trimming cut 3 bases from V and 6 bases from J; bases unmatched to any gene: 8. Germline loops: CDR1 SGHAT, CDR2 FQNNGV. CDR3 length equals 15 residues. In nucleotides, the CDR3 is TGTGCCAGCAGCTTCACTCCTGGGACAGGGGTCGAGCAGTACTTC. Encoded protein: CASSFTPGTGVEQYF.

The chain is built from TRBV6-1 and TRBJ2-3; no firm D call. The CDR3 totals 16 residues. V dropped 3 bases and J dropped 0 bases, with 13 bases sitting between them. Germline V CDR1 and CDR2: MNHNS, SASEGT. The CDR3: CASSDLGGLSTDTQYF. The CDR3 coding sequence is TGTGCCAGCAGTGATTTAGGTGGTTTAAGCACAGATACGCAGTATTTT.

In nucleotides, the CDR3 is TGTGCCAGCGCATGGGACACTTACGAGCAGTACTTC. It translates to CASAWDTYEQYF. The chain uses TRBV10-3 and TRBJ2-7; TRBD1 might be the D (6 bases). Trimming removed 10 bases from V and 4 bases from J, with 14 bases in between. CDR1 is ENHRY, CDR2 SYGVKD, per germline. CDR3 length: 12 amino acids.

This clone was detected a few times. V and J are TRBV2 and TRBJ1-2; 7 bases are a match to TRBD1. Unmatched junction bases numbered 12, after V lost 7 bases and J lost 4 bases. This CDR3 has 15 amino acids. Germline V lookup: CDR1 SNHLY, CDR2 FYNNEI. The CDR3 region has the DNA TGTGCCAGCACTAAGCGCCGGGACAGCCCCTATGGCTACACCTTC. Residues: CASTKRRDSPYGYTF. The complete variable domain, with remaining parts taken from reference TRBV2 and TRBJ1-2, reads EPEVTQTPSHQVTQMGQEVILRCVPISNHLYFYWYRQILGQKVEFLVSFYNNEISEKSEIFDDQFSVERPDGSNFTLKIRSTKLEDSAMYFCASTKRRDSPYGYTFGSGTRLTVV.

The chain carries TRBV6-6 and TRBJ1-5, with D possibly TRBD1 on 6 matching bases. V was pared by 6 bases and J by 1 base, with 16 bases between. The CDR3 spans 16 residues. Germline-derived CDR1 and CDR2 are MNHNY and SVGAGI (reference sequence). In DNA, the CDR3 is TGTGCCAGCAGCCACAGACTAGGGGGAAGCAATCAGCCCCAGCATTTT. Amino acid sequence: CASSHRLGGSNQPQHF.

In DNA form, the CDR3 reads TGCGCCAGCAGCTTGGGACTAGCGGCCAGCACAGATACGCAGTATTTT. This translates into CASSLGLAASTDTQYF. This sequence joins TRBV5-1 and TRBJ2-3, with 9 bases matching TRBD2. J gave up 0 bases and V 0 bases, and 2 bases lay outside the gene matches. CDR3 length: 16 amino acids. From germline, CDR1 is SGHRS and CDR2 YFSETQ.

The chain links TRBV7-1 to TRBJ2-2; TRBD2 matches at 8 bases. TRBV7-1 is reported as an ORF; its role is uncertain. Trimming at V came to 4 bases and at J to 4 bases, leaving 5 bases not matched to a gene. The CDR3 is made up of 15 amino acids. The CDR3 region is CASSLVAGGTGELFF. In DNA, the CDR3 is TGTGCCAGCAGCTTAGTGGCGGGAGGCACCGGGGAGCTGTTTTTT.

This rearrangement joins TRBV2 to TRBJ1-4; the D gene is possibly TRBD1 (6 bases). Trimming removed 9 bases at V and 3 bases at J, with 14 bases between. This CDR3 spans 14 amino acids. Looked up from germline, CDR1 is SNHLY and CDR2 is FYNNEI. The CDR3 protein is CARSGGPSNEKLFF. The CDR3 DNA sequence: TGTGCCAGATCGGGGGGGCCCTCTAATGAAAAACTGTTTTTT.

This sequence joins TRBV11-3 and TRBJ1-2; tentatively, D is TRBD1 (5 bases). This CDR3 region has 16 residues. V gave up 6 bases and J gave up 0 bases, with 17 bases separating them. CDR1 and CDR2 (germline): SGHNT, YENEEA. CDR3 protein: CASSLPGAAANYGYTF. The CDR3 coding sequence is TGTGCCAGCAGTCTACCTGGGGCAGCAGCTAACTATGGCTACACCTTC.

This rearrangement joins TRBV19 to TRBJ1-2; 9 nucleotides match TRBD1. The junction had 6 bases not matched to a gene; V was cut back by 0 bases and J by 7 bases. Germline-derived CDR1 and CDR2 are LNHDA and SQIVND (reference sequence). The CDR3 contains 15 residues. CDR3 nucleotide sequence: TGTGCCAGTAGTATAGAAGGGACAGGGACTTCTGGCTACACCTTC. Encoded protein: CASSIEGTGTSGYTF.

This rearrangement joins TRBV13 to TRBJ1-5, with a weak D call TRBD1 (6 bases). Germline V CDR1 and CDR2: PRHDT, FYEKMQ (reference sequence). The CDR3 is 14 residues long. V was trimmed by 5 bases and J by 3 bases, leaving 11 bases between them. This CDR3 reads CASSVQGDNQPQHF. CDR3 in DNA: TGTGCCAGCAGCGTACAGGGAGACAATCAGCCCCAGCATTTT.

The rearrangement links TRBV5-4 to TRBJ1-2; TRBD1 is a possible D gene (6 bases). The CDR3 length is 13 residues. Trimming shortened V by 1 base and J by 7 bases, and 11 bases separated the two germline ends. Per the germline V gene, CDR1 is SGHNT and CDR2 is YYREEE (reference sequence). CDR3 nucleotides: TGTGCCAGCAGCTTGACAGGGTTCTTTGGCTACACCTTC. Its translation is CASSLTGFFGYTF.

The chain has TRBV2 and TRBJ1-5; D remains ambiguous. This CDR3 is built from 15 residues. Germline CDR1 and CDR2: SNHLY and FYNNEI. V lost 1 base and J lost 7, with 14 bases in between. The chain's CDR3 is CASSEVPQPGQPQHF. CDR3 in DNA: TGTGCCAGCAGTGAAGTCCCCCAGCCGGGACAGCCCCAGCATTTT.

This sequence joins TRBV30 and TRBJ1-6, with D perhaps matching TRBD1 (5 bases). This CDR3 has 17 residues. CDR1 is GTSNPN and CDR2 is SVGIG in the germline V gene (reference sequence). V was trimmed by 3 bases and J by 4 bases, leaving 19 bases between them. The CDR3 spells CAWRQQANELYNSPLHF. The DNA of the CDR3 is TGTGCCTGGAGACAACAGGCGAACGAATTGTATAATTCACCCCTCCACTTT.